The source of this T cell receptor beta chain is a study of blood T cell repertoires in COVID-19. Study summary: COVID-19 samples, acute and convalescent, were from the United States, Italy and Spain. The cDNA or gDNA used as material had been derived from T cells, B-cell-depleted T cells, or PBMCs.

Patients of the Seattle cohort, enrolled during active infection, were followed longitudinally. In the authors' workflow: How many nucleated cells were present was estimated from reference gene primer amplification. Measured with immunoSEQ multiplex PCR; TCRdb has only the in-frame clones, and not every one. The DNA was the basis for D and trimming; V, J and clone size are from that table. The sample has about 210,000 clones, roughly 82% seen once. Sequenced input: peripheral blood. The source of this sequence is a woman in her fifties or sixties with COVID-19, enrolled during active disease.

CDR3 amino acids: CASSLTGTVPRTQYF. CDR3 nucleotides: TGTGCCAGCAGTCTAACCGGGACAGTACCCCGGACCCAGTACTTC. This chain joins TRBV5-8 and TRBJ2-5, with 7 bases identical to TRBD1. CDR3 length: 15 amino acids. The ends lost 5 bases at V and 7 bases at J; junction bases unmatched: 14. CDR1 is SGHTS and CDR2 is YDEGEE in the germline V gene.